There are many counts of the clone carrying this TCR beta chain. This sample stems from a study of blood T cells in healthy people across ages. Germline CDR1 reads MNHEY; CDR2 reads SVGAGI. Trimming took off 4 bases at V and 4 bases at J, with 11 bases between the two ends. The CDR3 is made up of 15 amino acids. The second PCR ran about 7 to 12 cycles with a sample-barcoded 5' primer and J-beta primers. TCRdb itself ran the 5' RACE reads through MiXCR, one entry per CDR3 protein. The data contain about 580,000 distinct CDR3 sequences, 40% to 55% of them singletons. Sequencing input: blood. This clonotype was obtained from an elderly man in good health. The chain recombines TRBV6-5 with TRBJ2-6; D may be TRBD1 (5 bases). CDR3 sequence: CASSSRAWGANVLTF. Here the CDR3 DNA reads TGTGCCAGCAGTTCCAGGGCGTGGGGGGCCAACGTCCTGACTTTC.